These 17 T cell receptor beta chains were all obtained from the same sample, sequenced in a study of shared clonotypes between healthy human individuals. CD45RO-negative cells were positively selected for CCR7, leaving out terminally differentiated effector memory CD45RA+ cells. TCRdb keeps only in-frame clones here, not all; method: immunoSEQ multiplex PCR. The sample lists about 2.1 million clones; around 95% were seen once. The specimen sequenced was naive CD8+ T cells from PBMCs. These receptors originate from a man in his late teens or twenties in good health. Some clones in this sample may be carry-over from other donors' samples.

V and J are TRBV27 and TRBJ2-7; 7 nucleotides align to TRBD1. The germline CDR1 and CDR2 sequences are MNHEY and SMNVEV (reference sequence). CDR3 length equals 14 residues. The junction had 9 bases not matched to a gene; V was cut back by 5 bases and J by 5 bases. CDR3 amino acids: CASSPIGTVDEQYF. For the CDR3, the DNA is TGTGCCAGCAGTCCTATAGGGACAGTGGACGAGCAGTACTTC.

The chain has TRBV19 and TRBJ1-2, with 9 nucleotides matching TRBD1. The V and J ends lost 7 bases and 4 bases, in that order; junction bases with no gene match: 7. The CDR3 extends over 14 amino acids. CDR1 LNHDA and CDR2 SQIVND come from the germline V gene (reference sequence). The CDR3 region is CASTGTGWGYGYTF. CDR3 sequence (DNA): TGTGCCAGTACGGGGACAGGGTGGGGCTATGGCTACACCTTC.

The rearrangement uses TRBV4-1 and TRBJ2-3; no clear D gene. The length of the CDR3 is 16 residues. Germline CDR1 MGHRA, CDR2 YSYEKL. V lost 5 bases and J lost 0, with 15 bases in between. The CDR3 sequence is CASSSLPRLSTDTQYF. CDR3 DNA: TGCGCCAGCAGCTCCCTCCCCAGGCTTAGCACAGATACGCAGTATTTT.

The chain is built from TRBV4-2 and TRBJ2-2; D ambiguous. V lost 0 bases and J lost 10, with 9 bases in between. The CDR3 runs to 13 residues. Germline CDR1 and CDR2: LGHNA and YNFKEQ. The CDR3 nucleotides are TGTGCCAGCAGCCAAGAGGACCTGCTGGAGCTGTTTTTT. Translated, it gives CASSQEDLLELFF.

The gene calls are TRBV19 and TRBJ1-1, with TRBD1 as a possible D gene (5 bases). Germline-derived CDR1 and CDR2 are LNHDA and SQIVND (reference sequence). The CDR3 runs 13 residues. V lost 3 bases and J 3 bases, leaving 8 bases between the germline ends. The CDR3 protein is CASSMGRYTEAFF. CDR3 in DNA: TGTGCCAGTAGTATGGGACGCTACACTGAAGCTTTCTTT.

The rearrangement links TRBV7-6 to TRBJ1-4; D possibly corresponds to TRBD1 (5 bases). V was trimmed by 5 bases and J by 5 bases, leaving 12 bases between them. Per germline, CDR1 SGHVS and CDR2 FNYEAQ. This CDR3 is 14 amino acids long. The CDR3 region has the DNA TGTGCCAGCAGCCGAACTTACAGGAATGAAAAACTGTTTTTT. It yields the protein CASSRTYRNEKLFF.

The chain has TRBV7-8 and TRBJ2-7, with D maybe TRBD2 (5 bases). Germline loops: CDR1 SGHVS, CDR2 FQNEAQ. The CDR3 sequence is 15 residues long. V was cut by 5 bases and J by 2 bases, with 16 bases left in between. The CDR3 region has the DNA TGTGCCAGCAGCCTCGGGCGGGCAAAGACCTACGAGCAGTACTTC. Its translation: CASSLGRAKTYEQYF.

The V gene is TRBV6-6, the J gene TRBJ2-5; D is perhaps TRBD1 (5 bases). Deletions cut 3 bases from V and 1 base from J, with 9 bases between. Germline V gene data show CDR1 as MNHNY and CDR2 as SVGAGI (reference sequence). The length of the CDR3 is 14 residues. As DNA, the CDR3 is TGTGCCAGCAGTTATTCGGACACCCAAGAGACCCAGTACTTC. Protein product: CASSYSDTQETQYF.

The chain links TRBV11-1 to TRBJ2-3, with D uncertain. The CDR3 runs 16 residues. Trimming took 7 bases from V and 1 from J, leaving 18 bases between them. Germline V gene data show CDR1 as SGHAT and CDR2 as FQDESV (reference sequence). CDR3 amino acids: CASTDTARRRTDTQYF. In DNA, the CDR3 is TGTGCCAGCACCGATACGGCTAGGCGGCGCACAGATACGCAGTATTTT.

The V gene is TRBV29-1, the J gene TRBJ2-4, with unresolved D. V lost 3 bases to trimming and J lost 0 bases, with 15 bases between them. The germline V gene encodes CDR1 SQVTM and CDR2 ANQGSEA. The CDR3 is 16 residues long. In nucleotides, the CDR3 is TGCAGCGTTGATCCCCTCGAGCCCCTAGCCAAAAACATTCAGTACTTC. As protein: CSVDPLEPLAKNIQYF.

The V and J genes are TRBV27 and TRBJ2-4, with D maybe TRBD1 (5 bases). CDR3 length equals 15 residues. Germline-derived CDR1 and CDR2 are MNHEY and SMNVEV (reference sequence). Trimming took off 6 bases at V and 6 bases at J, with 18 bases between the two ends. The CDR3 sequence is CASRPTPGHLNIQYF. The CDR3 bases are TGTGCCAGCAGGCCCACCCCCGGACACTTAAACATTCAGTACTTC.

This clone was recorded once. The chain uses TRBV19 and TRBJ1-2, with D maybe TRBD1 (5 bases). The CDR3 runs 12 residues. CDR1 and CDR2 from the germline V gene are LNHDA and SQIVND (reference sequence). Between the trimmed V and J ends, which lost 7 bases and 5 bases, there was a span of 11 bases. DNA for the CDR3: TGTGCCAGTACGGGGGGTATATATGGCTACACCTTC. It codes for CASTGGIYGYTF.

The J gene is TRBJ2-3, the V gene TRBV7-8; D ambiguous. Trimming stripped 5 bases from V and 0 bases from J, with 6 bases between. CDR1 is SGHVS and CDR2 is FQNEAQ in the germline V gene. This CDR3 region has 13 residues. The CDR3 DNA reads as TGTGCCAGCAGCCCCCAAAGCACAGATACGCAGTATTTT. It encodes CASSPQSTDTQYF.

This chain joins TRBV9 and TRBJ2-1; 13 bases map to TRBD2. V lost 0 bases to trimming and J lost 5 bases; unmatched junction nucleotides: 5. CDR1 SGDLS and CDR2 YYNGEE come from the germline V gene. This CDR3 contains 17 residues. CDR3 DNA sequence: TGTGCCAGCAGCGTAGTCAGGACTAGCGGGAGTAACAATGAGCAGTTCTTC. Its translation: CASSVVRTSGSNNEQFF.

This clone was picked up a small number of times. The J gene is TRBJ1-1, the V gene TRBV19; D perhaps matches TRBD1 (5 bases). Germline CDR1 and CDR2: LNHDA and SQIVND (reference sequence). V lost 5 bases and J 5 bases, leaving 15 bases between the germline ends. The CDR3 sequence is 14 residues long. CDR3 in DNA: TGTGCCAGTAGTGTGCGGGGCTGGGAGACTGAAGCTTTCTTT. It is translated as CASSVRGWETEAFF.

This clone has only one observation. A read error is possible here, since a much larger clone lies one base away. Within the sample, other DNA sequences also encode this same CDR3. The chain employs TRBV13 and TRBJ2-3; D is undetermined. This CDR3 is built from 13 residues. V gave up 1 base and J gave up 1 base, with 3 bases separating them. Germline V lookup: CDR1 PRHDT, CDR2 FYEKMQ (reference sequence). Here the CDR3 DNA reads TGTGCCAGCAGCTTAGAGGGCACAGATACGCAGTATTTT. Its translation: CASSLEGTDTQYF.

In regard to this clone: The same CDR3 can be traced to other DNA sequences in this sample. The chain combines TRBV7-9 with TRBJ2-3, with D tentatively TRBD1 (5 bases). With 5 bases removed from V and 1 base from J, the gap between germline ends came to 7 bases. CDR3 size: 13 residues. Germline V gene sequence: CDR1 SEHNR, CDR2 FQNEAQ (reference sequence). CDR3 amino acids: CASSPRGTDTQYF. CDR3 sequence (DNA): TGTGCCAGCAGCCCCAGGGGCACAGATACGCAGTATTTT. Full variable domain (missing parts from reference TRBV7-9 and TRBJ2-3): DTGVSQNPRHKITKRGQNVTFRCDPISEHNRLYWYRQTLGQGPEFLTYFQNEAQLEKSRLLSDRFSAERPKGSFSTLEIQRTEQGDSAMYLCASSPRGTDTQYFGPGTRLTVL.